This T cell receptor (beta chain) was captured by sequencing in a study of high-grade serous ovarian cancer treatment subgroups. Looking at the study overall: Samples averaged roughly 15,000 reads and several thousand unique TCR beta rearrangements. Study conclusions and caveats: Tumors within one patient showed repertoire similarity of roughly 0.11 to 0.79. Without spatial data, bulk sequencing limits insight into HGSC tumor diversity. Repertoire analysis covered CDR3 alone, not CDR1 or CDR2.

Tumor tissue was taken before any definitive surgery or chemotherapy was given. This clone was counted a few times. As yet, its antigen is unknown. The junction does not match germline at one end; this may be a read error. This CDR3 region has 16 residues. In germline, CDR1 is SSHAT, CDR2 FNYEAQ (reference sequence). The repertoire was sequenced with immunoSEQ multiplex PCR; TCRdb's copy has only in-frame clones and lacks some. The repertoire holds a few thousand clones, just over 70% seen once, with approximately 13% in the top ten. The sequenced material came from tumor tissue. This TCR was sampled from a human donor with high-grade serous ovarian cancer. The genes are TRBV7-7 and TRBJ2-2, with TRBD2 identical over 8 bases. In nucleotides, the CDR3 is TGTGCTAGCAGCCTCCTCGCGGGAGGTAACCCCGGGGAGCTGTTTTTT. This codes for CASSLLAGGNPGELFF.